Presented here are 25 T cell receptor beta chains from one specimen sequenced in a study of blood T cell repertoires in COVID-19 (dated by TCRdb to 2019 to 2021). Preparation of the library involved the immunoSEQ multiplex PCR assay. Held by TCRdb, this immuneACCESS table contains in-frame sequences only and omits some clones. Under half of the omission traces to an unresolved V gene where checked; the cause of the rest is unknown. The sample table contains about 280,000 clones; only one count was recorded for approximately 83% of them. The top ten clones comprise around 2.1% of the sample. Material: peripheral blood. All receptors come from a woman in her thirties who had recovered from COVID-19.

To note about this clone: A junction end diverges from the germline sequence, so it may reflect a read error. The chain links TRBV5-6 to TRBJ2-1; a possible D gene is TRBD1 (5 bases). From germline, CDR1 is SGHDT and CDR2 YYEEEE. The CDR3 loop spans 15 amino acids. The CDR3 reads CASSQRRAVYDEQFF. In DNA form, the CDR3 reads TGTGCCAGCAGCCAGCGCAGGGCGGTCTACGATGAGCAGTTCTTC.

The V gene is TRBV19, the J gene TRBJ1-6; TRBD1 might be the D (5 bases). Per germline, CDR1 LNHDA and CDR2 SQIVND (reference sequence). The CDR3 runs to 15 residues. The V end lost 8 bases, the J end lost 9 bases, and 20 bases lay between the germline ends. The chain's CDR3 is CASSPVGGEGSPLHF. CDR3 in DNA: TGTGCCAGTTCCCCGGTGGGGGGGGAAGGTTCACCCCTCCACTTT. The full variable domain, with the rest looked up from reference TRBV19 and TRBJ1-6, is DGGITQSPKYLFRKEGQNVTLSCEQNLNHDAMYWYRQDPGQGLRLIYYSQIVNDFQKGDIAEGYSVSREKKESFPLTVTSAQKNPTAFYLCASSPVGGEGSPLHFGNGTRLTVT.

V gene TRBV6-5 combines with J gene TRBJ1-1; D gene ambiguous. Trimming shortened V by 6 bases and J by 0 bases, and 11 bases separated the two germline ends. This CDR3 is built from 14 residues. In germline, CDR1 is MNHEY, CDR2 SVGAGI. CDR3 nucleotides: TGTGCCAGCAGAGCGCCAGTAATGAACACTGAAGCTTTCTTT. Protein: CASRAPVMNTEAFF.

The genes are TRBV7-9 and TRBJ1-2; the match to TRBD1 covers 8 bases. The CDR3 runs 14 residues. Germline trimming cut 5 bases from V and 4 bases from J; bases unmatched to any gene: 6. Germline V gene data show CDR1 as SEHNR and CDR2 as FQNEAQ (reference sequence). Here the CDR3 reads CASSRGQGPYGYTF. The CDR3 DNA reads TGTGCCAGCAGCCGAGGACAGGGACCCTATGGCTACACCTTC.

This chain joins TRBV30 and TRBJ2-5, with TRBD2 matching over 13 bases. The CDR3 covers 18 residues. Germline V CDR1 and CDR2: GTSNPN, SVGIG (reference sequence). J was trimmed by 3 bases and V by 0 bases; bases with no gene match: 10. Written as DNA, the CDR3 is TGTGCCTGGAGTGTACGCTTCGGGACTAGCGGGGTTAAAGAGACCCAGTACTTC. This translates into CAWSVRFGTSGVKETQYF.

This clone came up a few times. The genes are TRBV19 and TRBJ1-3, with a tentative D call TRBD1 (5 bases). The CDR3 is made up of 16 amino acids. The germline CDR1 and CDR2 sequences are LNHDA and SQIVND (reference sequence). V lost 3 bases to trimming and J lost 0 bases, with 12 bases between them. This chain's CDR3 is CASSIMGGISGNTIYF. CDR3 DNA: TGTGCCAGTAGTATCATGGGGGGGATCTCTGGAAACACCATATATTTT.

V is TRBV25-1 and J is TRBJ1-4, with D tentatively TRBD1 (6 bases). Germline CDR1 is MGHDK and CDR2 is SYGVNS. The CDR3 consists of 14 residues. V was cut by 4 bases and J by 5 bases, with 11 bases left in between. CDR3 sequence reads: CASSADSLNEKLFF. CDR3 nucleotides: TGTGCCAGCAGTGCGGACAGTCTAAATGAAAAACTGTTTTTT.

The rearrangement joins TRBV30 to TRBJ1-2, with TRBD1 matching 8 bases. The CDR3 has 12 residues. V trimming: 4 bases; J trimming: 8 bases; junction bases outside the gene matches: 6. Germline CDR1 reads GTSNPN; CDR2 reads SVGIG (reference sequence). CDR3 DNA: TGTGCCTGGACAGGGGGCACCAAAGGCTACACCTTC. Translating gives CAWTGGTKGYTF.

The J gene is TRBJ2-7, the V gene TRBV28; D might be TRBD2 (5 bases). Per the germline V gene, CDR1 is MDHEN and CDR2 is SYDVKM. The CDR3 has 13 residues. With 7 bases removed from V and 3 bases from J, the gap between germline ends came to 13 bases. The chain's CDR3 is CASIGSGGYEQYF. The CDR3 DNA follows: TGTGCCAGCATTGGTAGTGGAGGCTACGAGCAGTACTTC.

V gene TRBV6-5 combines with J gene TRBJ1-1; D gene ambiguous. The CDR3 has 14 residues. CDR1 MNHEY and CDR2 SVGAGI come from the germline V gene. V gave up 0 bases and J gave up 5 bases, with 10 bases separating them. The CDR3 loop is CASSYSGSGTEAFF. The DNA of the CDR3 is TGTGCCAGCAGTTACTCTGGGAGTGGTACTGAAGCTTTCTTT.

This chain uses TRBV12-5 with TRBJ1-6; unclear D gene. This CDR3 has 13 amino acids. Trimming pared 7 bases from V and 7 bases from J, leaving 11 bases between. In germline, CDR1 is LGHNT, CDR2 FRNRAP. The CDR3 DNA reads TGTGCTAGTGCCTCCGAGGCGAATTCACCCCTCCACTTT. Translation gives CASASEANSPLHF.

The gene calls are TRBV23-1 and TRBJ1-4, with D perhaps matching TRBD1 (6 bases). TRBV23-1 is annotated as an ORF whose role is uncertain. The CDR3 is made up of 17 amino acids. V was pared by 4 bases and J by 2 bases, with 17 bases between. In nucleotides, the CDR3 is TGCGCCAGCAGTCGACTACAGGGATACGCGACTAATGAAAAACTGTTTTTT. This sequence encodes CASSRLQGYATNEKLFF.

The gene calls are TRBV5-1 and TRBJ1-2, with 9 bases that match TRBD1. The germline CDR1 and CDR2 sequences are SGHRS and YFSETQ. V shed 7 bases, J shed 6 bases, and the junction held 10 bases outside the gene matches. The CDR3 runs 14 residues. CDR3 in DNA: TGCGCCAGCGCTGATTCTACAGGGGGCCATGGCTACACCTTC. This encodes CASADSTGGHGYTF.

CDR3 DNA sequence: TGTGCCAGCAGCAGACAGGGTAACTACGAGCAGTACTTC. It translates to CASSRQGNYEQYF. The chain carries TRBV6-5 and TRBJ2-7, with 7 bases lining up with TRBD1. The CDR3 loop spans 13 amino acids. From germline, CDR1 is MNHEY and CDR2 SVGAGI. After removal of 6 bases from V and 3 bases from J, the junction contained 5 bases not matched to a gene.

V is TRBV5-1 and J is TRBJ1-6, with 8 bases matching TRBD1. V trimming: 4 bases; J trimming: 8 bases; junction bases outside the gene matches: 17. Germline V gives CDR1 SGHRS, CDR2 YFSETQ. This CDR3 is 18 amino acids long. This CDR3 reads CASSRVEVNRGLDSPLHF. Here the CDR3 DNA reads TGCGCCAGCAGCCGAGTCGAAGTGAACAGGGGGTTAGATTCACCCCTCCACTTT.

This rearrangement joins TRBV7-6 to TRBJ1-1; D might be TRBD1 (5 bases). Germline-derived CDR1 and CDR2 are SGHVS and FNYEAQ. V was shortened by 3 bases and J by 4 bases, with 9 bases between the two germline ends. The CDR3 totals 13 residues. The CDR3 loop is CASSFQGSTEAFF. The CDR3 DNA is TGTGCCAGCAGCTTCCAGGGAAGCACTGAAGCTTTCTTT.

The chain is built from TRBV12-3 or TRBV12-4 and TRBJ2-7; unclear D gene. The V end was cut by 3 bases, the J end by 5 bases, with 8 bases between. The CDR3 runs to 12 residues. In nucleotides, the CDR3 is TGTGCCAGCAGTTTCAGTTTCCACGAGCAGTACTTC. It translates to CASSFSFHEQYF.

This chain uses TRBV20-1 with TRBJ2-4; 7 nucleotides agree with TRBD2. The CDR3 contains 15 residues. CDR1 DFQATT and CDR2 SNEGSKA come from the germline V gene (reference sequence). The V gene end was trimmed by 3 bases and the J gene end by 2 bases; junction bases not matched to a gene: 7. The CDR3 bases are TGCAGTGCTAGTATGCGGGGGTCACCCAAAAACATTCAGTACTTC. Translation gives CSASMRGSPKNIQYF.

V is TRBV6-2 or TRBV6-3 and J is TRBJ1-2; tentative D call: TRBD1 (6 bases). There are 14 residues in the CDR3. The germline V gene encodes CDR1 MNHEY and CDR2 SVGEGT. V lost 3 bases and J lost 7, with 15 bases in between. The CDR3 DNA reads TGTGCCAGCAGTTATGGCGACAGGCTTCGTGGCTACACCTTC. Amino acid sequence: CASSYGDRLRGYTF.

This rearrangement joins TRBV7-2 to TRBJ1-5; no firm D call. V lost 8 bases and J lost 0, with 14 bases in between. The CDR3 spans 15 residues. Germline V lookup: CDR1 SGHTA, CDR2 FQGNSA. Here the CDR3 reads CASRRSRDSNQPQHF. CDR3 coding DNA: TGTGCCAGCCGCCGGTCACGGGATAGCAATCAGCCCCAGCATTTT.

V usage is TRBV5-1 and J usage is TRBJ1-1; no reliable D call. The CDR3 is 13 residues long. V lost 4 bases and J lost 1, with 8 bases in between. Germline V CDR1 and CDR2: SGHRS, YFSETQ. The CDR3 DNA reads TGCGCCAGCAGCATCGGAGAGAACACTGAAGCTTTCTTT. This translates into CASSIGENTEAFF.

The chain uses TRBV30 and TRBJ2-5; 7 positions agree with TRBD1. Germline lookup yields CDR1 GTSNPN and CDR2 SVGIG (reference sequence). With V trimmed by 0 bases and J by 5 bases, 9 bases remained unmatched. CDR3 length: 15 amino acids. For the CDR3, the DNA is TGTGCCTGGAGTGTACGAGGGGGCGTAGGGGAGACCCAGTACTTC. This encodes CAWSVRGGVGETQYF.

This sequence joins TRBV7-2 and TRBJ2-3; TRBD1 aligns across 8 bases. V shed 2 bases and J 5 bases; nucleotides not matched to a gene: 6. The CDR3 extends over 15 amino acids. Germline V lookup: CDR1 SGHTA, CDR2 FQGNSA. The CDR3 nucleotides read TGTGCCAGCAGCTTAACAGGGGGTAGAGGAGATACGCAGTATTTT. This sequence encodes CASSLTGGRGDTQYF.

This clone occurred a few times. DNA for the CDR3: TGTGCCAGCAGCCTCAGAGGGTCAGGAAACACCATATATTTT. Encoded protein: CASSLRGSGNTIYF. The chain recombines TRBV7-9 with TRBJ1-3; D is unresolved. V lost 5 bases to trimming and J lost 4 bases, with 12 bases between them. Germline lookup yields CDR1 SEHNR and CDR2 FQNEAQ (reference sequence). The CDR3 consists of 14 residues.

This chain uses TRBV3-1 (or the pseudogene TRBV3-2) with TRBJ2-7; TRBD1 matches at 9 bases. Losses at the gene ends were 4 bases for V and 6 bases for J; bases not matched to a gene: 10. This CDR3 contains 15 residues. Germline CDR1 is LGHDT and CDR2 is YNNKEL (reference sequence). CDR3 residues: CASSRREDRGGEQYF. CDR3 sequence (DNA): TGTGCCAGCAGCCGCCGAGAGGACAGGGGAGGCGAGCAGTACTTC.